Listed below are T cell receptor beta chains from one sample, sequenced in a study of OX40 agonist ivuxolimab in advanced cancers. Clones were sequenced by immunoSEQ multiplex PCR, and TCRdb holds only the in-frame ones, with some missing. This table has about 61,000 clones, about four fifths appearing once. Material: CD4+ or CD8+ T cells sorted from blood, obtained in a trial of the OX40 agonist ivuxolimab. These receptors came from an adult with an advanced solid tumor such as melanoma, head and neck, liver or kidney cancer. Each CDR3 is given with its conserved first and last residue. The D gene is left open where the match is weak. Only part of the rows carry a size: once, few, many, or a class if the clone is expanded.

D	V	size	J	length	CDR3	DNA
.	TRBV7-9	.	TRBJ1-4	13	CASSSPAGVELFF	TGTGCCAGCAGCTCGCCCGCAGGGGTCGAACTGTTTTTT
.	TRBV7-9	medium-sized	TRBJ1-2	14	CASSQRTDGEGYTF	TGTGCCAGCAGCCAAAGGACGGACGGAGAGGGCTACACCTTC
TRBD2	TRBV6-6	.	TRBJ2-7	15	CDNRETRAGENEQYF	TGTGATAACCGGGAAACTAGAGCGGGAGAAAACGAGCAGTACTTC
TRBD1	TRBV5-4	.	TRBJ2-3	16	CASSFEGDRGTDTQYF	TGTGCCAGCAGCTTTGAGGGGGACAGGGGCACAGATACGCAGTATTTT
.	TRBV7-9	.	TRBJ2-3	13	CASSSASADTQYF	TGTGCCAGCAGCTCAGCTTCGGCAGATACGCAGTATTTT
.	TRBV6-5	.	TRBJ1-2	14	CASRSSNRLRGYTF	TGTGCCAGCAGATCGTCGAATCGGTTGAGGGGCTACACCTTC
TRBD2	TRBV19	.	TRBJ2-2	15	CASSRGLAARGELFF	TGTGCCAGTAGTAGAGGACTAGCGGCGAGGGGGGAGCTGTTTTTT
TRBD2	TRBV6-5	once	TRBJ2-7	14	CASTKLAESYEQYF	TGTGCCAGCACCAAACTAGCGGAATCCTACGAGCAGTACTTC
TRBD2	TRBV30	.	TRBJ2-3	12	CARGGSTDTQYF	TGTGCTCGGGGGGGAAGCACAGATACGCAGTATTTT
.	TRBV10-3	.	TRBJ1-1	12	CATRQPNTEAFF	TGTGCCACCCGACAGCCGAACACTGAAGCTTTCTTT
TRBD1	TRBV30	.	TRBJ1-2	12	CACPGGDYGYTF	TGTGCCTGCCCAGGGGGCGACTATGGCTACACCTTC
TRBD1	TRBV6-1	.	TRBJ1-5	14	CASMQGALNQPQHF	TGTGCCAGCATGCAGGGGGCTCTTAATCAGCCCCAGCATTTT
.	TRBV5-4	.	TRBJ1-2	13	CASSFGEDYGYTF	TGTGCCAGCAGCTTCGGCGAGGACTATGGCTACACCTTC
TRBD2	TRBV5-4	.	TRBJ2-3	15	CASSLVSGGADTQYF	TGTGCCAGCAGCTTGGTTAGCGGGGGAGCAGATACGCAGTATTTT